The 27 T cell receptor beta chains listed next were all sequenced from one sample in a study of cytomegalovirus exposure and HLA in healthy donors. The protocol was immunoSEQ multiplex PCR, while the TCRdb copy is restricted to in-frame clones and leaves out a portion. This sample has about 220,000 clones, with about nine tenths found just once. Material: PBMCs. The source is a woman aged 18-35 years in good health and CMV-seronegative.

This chain connects TRBV4-2 to TRBJ1-4; the match to TRBD1 covers 7 bases. This CDR3 comprises 15 residues. V gave up 3 bases and J gave up 11 bases; unmatched junction bases: 12. From germline, CDR1 is LGHNA and CDR2 YNFKEQ. CDR3 protein: CASSQDPTTGRKLFF. The CDR3 nucleotides read TGTGCCAGCAGCCAGGACCCAACGACAGGGAGGAAACTGTTTTTT.

The J gene is TRBJ1-1, the V gene TRBV27; D ambiguous. The CDR3 extends over 13 amino acids. Germline V gives CDR1 MNHEY, CDR2 SMNVEV (reference sequence). The V and J ends lost 3 bases and 10 bases respectively, with 15 bases between them. CDR3 amino acids: CASSLLGPGRAFF. CDR3 bases: TGTGCCAGCAGTTTGTTAGGCCCGGGTAGAGCTTTCTTT.

The V and J genes are TRBV7-9 and TRBJ1-5; 7 bases are shared with TRBD1. In germline, CDR1 is SEHNR, CDR2 FQNEAQ (reference sequence). Germline trimming cut 3 bases from V and 3 bases from J; bases unmatched to any gene: 14. The CDR3 sequence is 18 residues long. The chain's CDR3 is CASSFVTPRTGFNQPQHF. CDR3 DNA sequence: TGTGCCAGCAGCTTCGTTACCCCTCGGACAGGCTTCAATCAGCCCCAGCATTTT.

The DNA for the CDR3 is TGTGCCAGCAGCCCTCGCCAAGGGGGAGGGCGCGAGCAGTACTTC. This sequence encodes CASSPRQGGGREQYF. The gene calls are TRBV7-2 and TRBJ2-7; D possibly corresponds to TRBD2 (7 bases). The CDR3 is 15 amino acids. Germline CDR1 reads SGHTA; CDR2 reads FQGNSA. V was shortened by 5 bases and J by 6 bases, with 20 bases between the two germline ends. The variable domain in full, completed from reference TRBV7-2 and TRBJ2-7, reads GAGVSQSPSNKVTEKGKDVELRCDPISGHTALYWYRQSLGQGLEFLIYFQGNSAPDKSGLPSDRFSAERTGGSVSTLTIQRTQQEDSAVYLCASSPRQGGGREQYFGPGTRLTVT.

The chain combines TRBV6-1 with TRBJ1-2; the match to TRBD1 covers 12 bases. The V and J ends lost 1 base and 3 bases, in that order; junction bases with no gene match: 9. Germline lookup yields CDR1 MNHNS and CDR2 SASEGT. The CDR3 sequence is 18 residues long. CDR3 DNA sequence: TGTGCCAGCAGTGAAGGGCTGGGACAGGGGGCCGCTCACTATGGCTACACCTTC. It is translated as CASSEGLGQGAAHYGYTF.

The chain uses TRBV5-4 and TRBJ2-7; D uncertain. This CDR3 is 15 amino acids long. Trimming cost V 4 bases and J 0 bases, with 14 bases left between them. The germline V gene encodes CDR1 SGHNT and CDR2 YYREEE (reference sequence). CDR3 region: CASSPSHRPSYEQYF. Here the CDR3 DNA reads TGTGCCAGCAGCCCCTCCCACAGACCCTCCTACGAGCAGTACTTC.

The chain couples TRBV27 to TRBJ2-3; 7 bases fit TRBD1. Germline V CDR1 and CDR2: MNHEY, SMNVEV (reference sequence). V shed 4 bases, J shed 4 bases, and the junction held 2 bases outside the gene matches. The CDR3 consists of 13 residues. In DNA form, the CDR3 reads TGTGCCAGCAGTTACCAGGGGGCAGATACGCAGTATTTT. The encoded protein is CASSYQGADTQYF.

This clone has just one count. CDR3 loop: CASSYSRAYGYTF. CDR3 DNA sequence: TGTGCCAGCAGTTACTCGAGGGCCTATGGCTACACCTTC. The chain uses TRBV6-5 and TRBJ1-2; D uncertain. V lost 0 bases and J lost 4, with 6 bases in between. The CDR3 sequence is 13 residues long. Germline V gene lookup returns CDR1 MNHEY and CDR2 SVGAGI.

This clone was seen once. This chain links TRBV19 with TRBJ2-7; 9 bases match TRBD2. This CDR3 is 16 amino acids long. V lost 4 bases and J lost 1; bases outside the gene matches: 8. The germline V gene has CDR1 LNHDA and CDR2 SQIVND (reference sequence). CDR3 residues: CASSTLGAGGSYEQYF. CDR3 DNA sequence: TGTGCCAGTAGTACCCTGGGCGCGGGAGGGTCCTACGAGCAGTACTTC.

This chain links TRBV5-4 with TRBJ2-2; 9 bases map to TRBD2. The CDR3 runs to 16 residues. Germline V gene sequence: CDR1 SGHNT, CDR2 YYREEE (reference sequence). Unmatched junction bases numbered 5, after V lost 0 bases and J lost 5 bases. The CDR3 DNA sequence: TGTGCCAGCAGCTTGGGGCCTAGCGGGGCGACCGGGGAGCTGTTTTTT. Its protein is CASSLGPSGATGELFF. Based on the CDR3 plus reference TRBV5-4 and TRBJ2-2, the full variable domain is ETGVTQSPTHLIKTRGQQVTLRCSSQSGHNTVSWYQQALGQGPQFIFQYYREEENGRGNFPPRFSGLQFPNYSSELNVNALELDDSALYLCASSLGPSGATGELFFGEGSRLTVL.

V is TRBV6-6 and J is TRBJ2-3, with D possibly being TRBD2 (5 bases). Germline CDR1 is MNHNY and CDR2 is SVGAGI (reference sequence). Trimming left V 5 bases short and J 7 bases short, with 7 bases between. This CDR3 contains 11 residues. The CDR3 nucleotides are TGTGCCAGCAGTCGGGATTATACGCAGTATTTT. Translating gives CASSRDYTQYF.

This chain joins TRBV6-5 and TRBJ2-7; 7 nucleotides match TRBD1. Germline V gene sequence: CDR1 MNHEY, CDR2 SVGAGI. This CDR3 has 13 residues. V dropped 7 bases and J dropped 3; count of bases not matched to a gene: 6. DNA for the CDR3: TGTGCCAGCACGACAGGGTCTTACTACGAGCAGTACTTC. Protein product: CASTTGSYYEQYF.

This clone was picked up a small number of times. This rearrangement joins TRBV4-2 to TRBJ2-7; 9 bases are shared with TRBD2. Germline V gene lookup returns CDR1 LGHNA and CDR2 YNFKEQ. With 0 bases clipped from V and 11 bases from J, the junction kept 8 bases outside the gene matches. CDR3 length: 14 amino acids. CDR3 protein: CASSQDAYSGSEYF. CDR3 nucleotides: TGTGCCAGCAGCCAAGATGCTTATAGCGGGAGCGAGTACTTC.

This clone came up once. This chain joins TRBV7-3 and TRBJ2-5, with D perhaps TRBD2 (5 bases). CDR1 and CDR2 (germline): SGHTA, FQGTGA. The V gene lost 1 base and the J gene lost 7 bases, with 10 bases spanning the gap. The CDR3 sequence is 13 residues long. The CDR3 spells CASSLNPGRTQYF. The CDR3 DNA follows: TGTGCCAGCAGCTTAAACCCGGGAAGGACCCAGTACTTC. The whole variable domain, remainder taken from reference TRBV7-3 and TRBJ2-5, is GAGVSQTPSNKVTEKGKYVELRCDPISGHTALYWYRQSLGQGPEFLIYFQGTGAADDSGLPNDRFFAVRPEGSVSTLKIQRTERGDSAVYLCASSLNPGRTQYFGPGTRLLVL.

The V and J genes are TRBV30 and TRBJ2-7; TRBD1 agrees at 8 bases. Looked up from germline, CDR1 is GTSNPN and CDR2 is SVGIG (reference sequence). This CDR3 is built from 14 residues. With V trimmed by 3 bases and J by 0 bases, 4 bases remained unmatched. CDR3 nucleotide sequence: TGTGCCTGGAGGGGACAGGCCAGCTCCTACGAGCAGTACTTC. It yields the protein CAWRGQASSYEQYF.

This chain connects TRBV5-1 to TRBJ2-5; 10 positions match TRBD2. Germline V gives CDR1 SGHRS, CDR2 YFSETQ. V shed 3 bases, J shed 7 bases, and the junction held 12 bases outside the gene matches. This CDR3 contains 16 residues. The CDR3 coding sequence is TGCGCCAGCAGCTCTTATAGCGGGAGGAGTATCGGGACCCAGTACTTC. Amino acid sequence: CASSSYSGRSIGTQYF.

The chain has TRBV7-9 and TRBJ1-5, with D possibly being TRBD1 (6 bases). Trimming cost V 3 bases and J 6 bases, with 15 bases left between them. CDR1 and CDR2 (germline): SEHNR, FQNEAQ (reference sequence). This CDR3 comprises 15 residues. The CDR3 region has the DNA TGTGCCAGCAGCTTGGGGGCCCAGGGTAGTCAGCCCCAGCATTTT. It specifies CASSLGAQGSQPQHF.

J is TRBJ2-1 and V is TRBV7-9; the D gene is possibly TRBD2 (5 bases). The CDR3 is 15 amino acids. Deletions cut 6 bases from V and 6 bases from J, with 18 bases between. In germline, CDR1 is SEHNR, CDR2 FQNEAQ (reference sequence). The CDR3 DNA sequence: TGTGCCAGCAGTCCCGGGGAAAGCAGTCGCAATGAGCAGTTCTTC. Residues: CASSPGESSRNEQFF.

In its sample, this clone was seen once. The J gene is TRBJ1-5, the V gene TRBV5-5; 7 nucleotides match TRBD1. Trimming cost V 4 bases and J 0 bases; bases outside gene matches: 10. The CDR3 contains 17 residues. Germline V gene data show CDR1 as SGHKS and CDR2 as YYEKEE (reference sequence). In DNA, the CDR3 is TGTGCCAGCAGCCCCGGAACAGGGGCCTATAGCAATCAGCCCCAGCATTTT. The encoded protein is CASSPGTGAYSNQPQHF.

This chain connects TRBV5-1 to TRBJ2-2; D may be TRBD2 (5 bases). The CDR3 has 15 amino acids. V lost 0 bases and J lost 4, with 10 bases in between. Germline V gene sequence: CDR1 SGHRS, CDR2 YFSETQ. This CDR3 is CASSLALAATGELFF. The CDR3 DNA reads TGCGCCAGCAGCTTGGCCCTAGCTGCCACCGGGGAGCTGTTTTTT.

The J gene is TRBJ2-2, the V gene TRBV28; D is undetermined. This CDR3 spans 14 amino acids. The germline V gene encodes CDR1 MDHEN and CDR2 SYDVKM. Trimming took off 7 bases at V and 1 base at J, with 10 bases between the two ends. Written as DNA, the CDR3 is TGTGCCAGCATCCCACTCGAGAACACCGGGGAGCTGTTTTTT. Protein sequence: CASIPLENTGELFF.

The rearrangement uses TRBV30 and TRBJ2-1; a weak D match, TRBD1 (6 bases). The germline V gene has CDR1 GTSNPN and CDR2 SVGIG (reference sequence). Trimming pared 4 bases from V and 1 base from J, leaving 11 bases between. The CDR3 covers 14 residues. The CDR3 spells CAWTRDTSYNEQFF. The DNA for the CDR3 is TGTGCCTGGACACGGGACACTTCCTACAATGAGCAGTTCTTC. Combining the CDR3 with reference TRBV30 and TRBJ2-1 gives the whole variable domain SQTIHQWPATLVQPVGSPLSLECTVEGTSNPNLYWYRQAAGRGLQLLFYSVGIGQISSEVPQNLSASRPQDRQFILSSKKLLLSDSGFYLCAWTRDTSYNEQFFGPGTRLTVL.

The rearrangement links TRBV7-3 to TRBJ2-5, with TRBD2 matching over 12 bases. The CDR3 spans 18 residues. From germline, CDR1 is SGHTA and CDR2 FQGTGA. V lost 3 bases and J lost 2; bases outside the gene matches: 10. CDR3 sequence reads: CASSFPSTSGREQETQYF. The CDR3 nucleotides are TGTGCCAGCAGCTTCCCCTCGACTAGCGGGAGAGAGCAAGAGACCCAGTACTTC.

The J gene is TRBJ2-6, the V gene TRBV27, with D possibly matching TRBD1 (5 bases). CDR1 and CDR2 (germline): MNHEY, SMNVEV (reference sequence). V gave up 3 bases and J gave up 2 bases, with 8 bases separating them. The CDR3 extends over 15 amino acids. The CDR3 region is CASSLAGTGANVLTF. Here the CDR3 DNA reads TGTGCCAGCAGTTTGGCAGGGACTGGGGCCAACGTCCTGACTTTC.

The chain joins TRBV29-1 to TRBJ2-1; maybe TRBD2 (7 bases). V lost 3 bases to trimming and J lost 10 bases, with 19 bases between them. The CDR3 is 14 amino acids. In germline, CDR1 is SQVTM, CDR2 ANQGSEA. The CDR3 coding sequence is TGCAGCGTTGAGACTAGTGGGGGGGGCAAGGAGCAGTTCTTC. Translating gives CSVETSGGGKEQFF.

The chain recombines TRBV6-5 with TRBJ2-7; the match to TRBD1 covers 7 bases. Unmatched junction bases numbered 3, after V lost 6 bases and J lost 1 base. Germline V CDR1 and CDR2: MNHEY, SVGAGI. The CDR3 runs to 13 residues. The CDR3, as DNA: TGTGCCAGCAGCCGGGGACAGTCCTACGAGCAGTACTTC. Translation: CASSRGQSYEQYF.

This clone was seen just once. J is TRBJ2-7 and V is TRBV9; D perhaps matches TRBD2 (6 bases). The CDR3 consists of 14 residues. The V end lost 4 bases, the J end lost 3 bases, and 14 bases lay between the germline ends. Germline CDR1 SGDLS, CDR2 YYNGEE. The CDR3 nucleotides read TGTGCCAGCAGCCCCGCCGGGACTTACTACGAGCAGTACTTC. This sequence encodes CASSPAGTYYEQYF.